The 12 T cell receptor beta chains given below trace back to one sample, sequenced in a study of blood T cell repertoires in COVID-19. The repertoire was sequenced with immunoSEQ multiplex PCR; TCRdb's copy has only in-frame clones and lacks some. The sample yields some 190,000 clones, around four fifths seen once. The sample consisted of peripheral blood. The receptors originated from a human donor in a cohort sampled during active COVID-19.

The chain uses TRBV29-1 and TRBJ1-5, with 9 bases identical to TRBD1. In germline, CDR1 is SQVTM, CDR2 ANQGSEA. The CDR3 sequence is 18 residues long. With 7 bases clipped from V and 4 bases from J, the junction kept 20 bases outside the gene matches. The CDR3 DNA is TGCAGCGCTAGGTCACCCGCCGGGACAGGGACGGATAATCAGCCCCAGCATTTT. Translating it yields CSARSPAGTGTDNQPQHF. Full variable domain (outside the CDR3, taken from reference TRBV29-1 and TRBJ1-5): SAVISQKPSRDICQRGTSLTIQCQVDSQVTMMFWYRQQPGQSLTLIATANQGSEATYESGFVIDKFPISRPNLTFSTLTVSNMSPEDSSIYLCSARSPAGTGTDNQPQHFGDGTRLSIL.

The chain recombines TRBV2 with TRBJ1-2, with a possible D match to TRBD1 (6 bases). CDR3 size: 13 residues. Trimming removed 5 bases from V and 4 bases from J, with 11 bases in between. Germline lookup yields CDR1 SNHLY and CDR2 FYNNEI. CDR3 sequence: CASSPDSPYGYTF. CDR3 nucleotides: TGTGCCAGCAGTCCGGACAGCCCCTATGGCTACACCTTC.

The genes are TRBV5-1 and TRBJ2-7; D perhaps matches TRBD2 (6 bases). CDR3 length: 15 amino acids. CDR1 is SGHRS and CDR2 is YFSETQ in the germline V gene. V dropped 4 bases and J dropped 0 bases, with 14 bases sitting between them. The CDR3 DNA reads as TGCGCCAGCAGCCCCTGGGCGGGAACCTCCTACGAGCAGTACTTC. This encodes CASSPWAGTSYEQYF.

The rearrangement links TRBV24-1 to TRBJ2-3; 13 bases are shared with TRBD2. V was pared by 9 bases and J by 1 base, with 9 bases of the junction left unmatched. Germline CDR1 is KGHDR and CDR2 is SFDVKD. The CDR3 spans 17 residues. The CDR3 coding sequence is TGTGCCACCTCCGGGACTAGCGGGAAAGGGGGCACAGATACGCAGTATTTT. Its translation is CATSGTSGKGGTDTQYF.

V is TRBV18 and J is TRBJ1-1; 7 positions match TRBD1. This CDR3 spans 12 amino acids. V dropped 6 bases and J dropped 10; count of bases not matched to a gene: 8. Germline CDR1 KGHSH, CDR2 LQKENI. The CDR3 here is CASSPDRARAFF. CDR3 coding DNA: TGTGCCAGCTCTCCCGACAGGGCGAGAGCTTTCTTT. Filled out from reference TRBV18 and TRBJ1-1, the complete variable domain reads NAGVMQNPRHLVRRRGQEARLRCSPMKGHSHVYWYRQLPEEGLKFMVYLQKENIIDESGMPKERFSAEFPKEGPSILRIQQVVRGDSAAYFCASSPDRARAFFGQGTRLTVV.

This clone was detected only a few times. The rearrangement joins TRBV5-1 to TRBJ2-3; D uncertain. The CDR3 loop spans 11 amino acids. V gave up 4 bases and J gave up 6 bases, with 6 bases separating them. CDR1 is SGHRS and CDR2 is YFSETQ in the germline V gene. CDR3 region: CASSPPDTQYF. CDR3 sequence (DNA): TGCGCCAGCAGCCCCCCTGATACGCAGTATTTT.

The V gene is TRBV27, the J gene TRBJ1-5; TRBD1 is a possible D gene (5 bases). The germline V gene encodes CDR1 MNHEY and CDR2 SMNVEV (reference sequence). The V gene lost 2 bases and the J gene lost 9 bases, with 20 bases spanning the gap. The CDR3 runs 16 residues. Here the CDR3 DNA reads TGTGCCAGCAGTTTAATAGCGGGACCTTCAAAGCTGCCCCAGCATTTT. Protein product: CASSLIAGPSKLPQHF.

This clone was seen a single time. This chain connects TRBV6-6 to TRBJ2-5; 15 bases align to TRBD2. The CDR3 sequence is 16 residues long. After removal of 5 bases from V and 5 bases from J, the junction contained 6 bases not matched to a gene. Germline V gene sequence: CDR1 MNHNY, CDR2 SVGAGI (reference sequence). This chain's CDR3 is CASSPGLAGGPETQYF. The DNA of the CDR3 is TGTGCCAGCAGTCCCGGACTAGCGGGGGGGCCGGAGACCCAGTACTTC.

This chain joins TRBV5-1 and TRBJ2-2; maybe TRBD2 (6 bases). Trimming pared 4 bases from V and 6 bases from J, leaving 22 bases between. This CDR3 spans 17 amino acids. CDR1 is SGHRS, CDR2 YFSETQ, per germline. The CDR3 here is CASSPPIGRPGAGELFF. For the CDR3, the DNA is TGCGCCAGCAGCCCGCCTATTGGGAGACCGGGGGCCGGGGAGCTGTTTTTT.

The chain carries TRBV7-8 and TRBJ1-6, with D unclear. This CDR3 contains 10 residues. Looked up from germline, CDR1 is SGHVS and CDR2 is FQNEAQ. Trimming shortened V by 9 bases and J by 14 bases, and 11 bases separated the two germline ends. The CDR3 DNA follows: TGTGCCAGGCTATGGGCAACCCTCCACTTT. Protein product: CARLWATLHF.

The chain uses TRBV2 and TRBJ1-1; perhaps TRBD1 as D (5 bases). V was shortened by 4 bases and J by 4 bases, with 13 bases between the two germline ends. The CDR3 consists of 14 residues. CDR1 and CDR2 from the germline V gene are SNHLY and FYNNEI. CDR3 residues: CASSVIGGGTEAFF. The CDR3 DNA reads TGTGCCAGCAGTGTCATCGGGGGGGGCACTGAAGCTTTCTTT.

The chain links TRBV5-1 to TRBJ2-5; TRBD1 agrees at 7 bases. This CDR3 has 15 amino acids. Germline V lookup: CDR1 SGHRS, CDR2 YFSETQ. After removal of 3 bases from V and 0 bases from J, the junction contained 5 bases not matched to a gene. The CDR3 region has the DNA TGCGCCAGCAGCTCGGACAGGAGGTACCAAGAGACCCAGTACTTC. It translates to CASSSDRRYQETQYF.